Shown below are 29 T cell receptor beta chains from a single sample sequenced in a study of CD8+ T cells in alopecia areata. TCR sequencing used cDNA made by reverse transcription of extracted RNA. Here immunoSEQ multiplex PCR was the method, and the copy in TCRdb shows in-frame clones only, minus some. The sample has around 140,000 clones, over 80% seen once; the top ten hold around 16%. The source was CD8+ T cells sorted from blood, collected at week 0. Every receptor here comes from a human donor with alopecia areata.

This clone has only a few counts. The chain has TRBV7-8 and TRBJ2-3; 8 nucleotides agree with TRBD2. Germline lookup yields CDR1 SGHVS and CDR2 FQNEAQ. The ends lost 1 base at V and 11 bases at J; junction bases unmatched: 5. The CDR3 runs 13 residues. CDR3 loop: CASSLGSGSVQYF. For the CDR3, the DNA is TGTGCCAGCAGCTTAGGAAGCGGGAGTGTGCAGTATTTT.

The chain recombines TRBV2 with TRBJ2-1; 9 positions match TRBD2. The CDR3 runs 15 residues. Trimming took 6 bases from V and 4 from J; bases not matched to a gene: 7. Germline V gene data show CDR1 as SNHLY and CDR2 as FYNNEI. CDR3 coding DNA: TGTGCCAGCAGCGGAGGACTAGCGTCGTACAATGAGCAGTTCTTC. Its protein is CASSGGLASYNEQFF.

This sequence joins TRBV11-2 and TRBJ2-7; D tentatively reads TRBD1 or TRBD2 (5 bases each). Germline V gene sequence: CDR1 SGHAT, CDR2 FQNNGV. This CDR3 spans 14 amino acids. V was trimmed by 5 bases and J by 6 bases, leaving 17 bases between them. The CDR3 DNA follows: TGTGCCAGCAGCCCCAGCGCAGAGGGGAGCGAGCAGTACTTC. Protein sequence: CASSPSAEGSEQYF.

The chain joins TRBV5-1 to TRBJ2-1, with D possibly TRBD2 on 5 matching bases. The CDR3 is 14 residues long. The ends were cut back, 1 base at V and 8 bases at J, with 13 bases in the middle. CDR1 SGHRS and CDR2 YFSETQ come from the germline V gene. The chain's CDR3 is CASSLRRLSDEQFF. The CDR3 DNA is TGCGCCAGCAGCTTGAGGAGGTTATCCGATGAGCAGTTCTTC.

The genes are TRBV19 and TRBJ2-7; possible D gene TRBD2, 7 bases. The germline V gene has CDR1 LNHDA and CDR2 SQIVND (reference sequence). The CDR3 length is 15 residues. The V and J ends lost 4 bases and 3 bases respectively, with 16 bases between them. Written as DNA, the CDR3 is TGTGCCAGTAGTAATGGGGACACGGGGGGCTACGAGCAGTACTTC. This gives the protein CASSNGDTGGYEQYF.

The chain combines TRBV10-2 with TRBJ1-2, with TRBD1 identical over 8 bases. This CDR3 comprises 15 residues. Germline V CDR1 and CDR2: WSHSY, SAAADI. Losses at the gene ends were 6 bases for V and 3 bases for J; bases not matched to a gene: 9. The CDR3 is CASSQDRGRDYGYTF. CDR3 nucleotides: TGCGCCAGCAGCCAAGACAGGGGCAGGGACTATGGCTACACCTTC.

V is TRBV27 and J is TRBJ2-1, with D uncertain. The CDR3 is made up of 12 amino acids. The germline CDR1 and CDR2 sequences are MNHEY and SMNVEV (reference sequence). V dropped 5 bases and J dropped 11 bases, with 13 bases sitting between them. The CDR3 DNA is TGTGCCAGCAGTCCAGCAACGAAACAGCAGTTCTTC. As protein: CASSPATKQQFF.

The rearrangement uses TRBV14 and TRBJ1-1; D is unresolved. Trimming left V 0 bases short and J 1 base short, with 3 bases between. The CDR3 spans 13 residues. The V gene's germline CDR1 is SGHDN and CDR2 FVKESK. For the CDR3, the DNA is TGTGCCAGCAGCCAAGAACCGAACACTGAAGCTTTCTTT. Its translation: CASSQEPNTEAFF.

J is TRBJ2-3 and V is TRBV9; 7 bases fit TRBD2. The germline V gene has CDR1 SGDLS and CDR2 YYNGEE. The length of the CDR3 is 16 residues. The junction had 6 bases not matched to a gene; V was cut back by 0 bases and J by 2 bases. This CDR3 is CASSVGREYVTDTQYF. In DNA, the CDR3 is TGTGCCAGCAGCGTAGGGCGGGAGTACGTCACAGATACGCAGTATTTT.

V usage is TRBV29-1 and J usage is TRBJ2-1, with 10 positions matching TRBD2. The germline V gene has CDR1 SQVTM and CDR2 ANQGSEA. J gave up 8 bases and V 3 bases, and 7 bases lay outside the gene matches. This CDR3 comprises 14 residues. In DNA form, the CDR3 reads TGCAGCGTTGACTTGCTAGCGGGAGCCGATGAGCAGTTCTTC. This translates into CSVDLLAGADEQFF.

The rearrangement links TRBV6-1 to TRBJ2-7, with D uncertain. The CDR3 has 13 residues. The V end was cut by 7 bases, the J end by 0 bases, with 10 bases between. The germline V gene encodes CDR1 MNHNS and CDR2 SASEGT. CDR3 bases: TGTGCCAGCAATGATAAGTTCTCCTACGAGCAGTACTTC. Translating it yields CASNDKFSYEQYF.

The CDR3 loop is CASSLVGGRLAGADGELFF. The CDR3 DNA is TGTGCCAGCAGCCTCGTGGGCGGGCGTCTAGCGGGAGCGGACGGGGAGCTGTTTTTT. The rearrangement links TRBV7-3 to TRBJ2-2; 10 bases map to TRBD2. The V gene end was trimmed by 5 bases and the J gene end by 7 bases; junction bases not matched to a gene: 19. Per germline, CDR1 SGHTA and CDR2 FQGTGA. This CDR3 contains 19 residues.

This sequence joins TRBV29-1 and TRBJ2-1; 8 nucleotides match TRBD2. The V and J ends lost 6 bases and 0 bases, in that order; junction bases with no gene match: 19. CDR3 length: 19 amino acids. Germline lookup yields CDR1 SQVTM and CDR2 ANQGSEA. CDR3 amino acids: CSVTSLDIAGLSSYNEQFF. The CDR3 DNA reads TGCAGCGTCACATCCCTGGATATAGCGGGGCTCAGCTCCTACAATGAGCAGTTCTTC.

The chain has TRBV7-6 and TRBJ2-7; a weak D match, TRBD1 (5 bases). The CDR3 loop spans 13 amino acids. Germline CDR1 SGHVS, CDR2 FNYEAQ. Trimming stripped 4 bases from V and 5 bases from J, with 12 bases between. Here the CDR3 DNA reads TGTGCCAGCAGCTGGGGCAGGACCGACGAGCAGTACTTC. Its translation: CASSWGRTDEQYF.

V usage is TRBV29-1 and J usage is TRBJ2-7; the match to TRBD1 covers 7 bases. V lost 7 bases to trimming and J lost 0 bases; unmatched junction nucleotides: 9. Germline V gene data show CDR1 as SQVTM and CDR2 as ANQGSEA. CDR3 size: 14 residues. The CDR3 DNA reads as TGCAGCGCTAGGGACAGTCTGAGCTCCTACGAGCAGTACTTC. Translating it yields CSARDSLSSYEQYF.

V and J are TRBV7-3 and TRBJ2-5; 9 nucleotides align to TRBD1. The CDR3 length is 17 residues. V lost 4 bases to trimming and J lost 5 bases; unmatched junction nucleotides: 14. Germline loops: CDR1 SGHTA, CDR2 FQGTGA. The CDR3 reads CASSSPYRDRVLETQYF. CDR3 DNA: TGTGCCAGCAGCTCACCCTACCGGGACAGGGTGTTGGAGACCCAGTACTTC.

This clone is categorized as medium-sized. This chain links TRBV5-6 with TRBJ2-1; possibly TRBD2 for D (6 bases). Trimming took off 0 bases at V and 6 bases at J, with 13 bases between the two ends. This CDR3 spans 15 amino acids. Per the germline V gene, CDR1 is SGHDT and CDR2 is YYEEEE. CDR3 DNA: TGTGCCAGCAGCTTGGAGGAGGGTTCGGGCAATGAGCAGTTCTTC. Its translation: CASSLEEGSGNEQFF.

This clone was recorded only once. CDR3 DNA: TGTGCCAGCAGTGAAGGGACTAGCTCCTACGAGCAGTACTTC. It codes for CASSEGTSSYEQYF. V gene TRBV6-1 combines with J gene TRBJ2-7; 7 nucleotides agree with TRBD2. Losses at the gene ends were 1 base for V and 0 bases for J; bases not matched to a gene: 0. Germline V CDR1 and CDR2: MNHNS, SASEGT. The CDR3 runs to 14 residues.

J is TRBJ2-3 and V is TRBV2; a possible D gene is TRBD2 (5 bases). Per germline, CDR1 SNHLY and CDR2 FYNNEI. This CDR3 region has 15 residues. Between the trimmed V and J ends, which lost 3 bases and 0 bases, there was a span of 10 bases. This CDR3 is CASSEGAASTDTQYF. In DNA form, the CDR3 reads TGTGCCAGCAGTGAGGGAGCGGCAAGCACAGATACGCAGTATTTT.

The gene calls are TRBV7-8 and TRBJ1-2, with TRBD1 identical over 7 bases. Germline V CDR1 and CDR2: SGHVS, FQNEAQ. The CDR3 has 16 residues. V shed 4 bases and J 4 bases; nucleotides not matched to a gene: 12. The CDR3 here is CASSSGGDSKTYGYTF. CDR3 sequence (DNA): TGTGCCAGCAGCTCCGGGGGGGACAGTAAGACCTATGGCTACACCTTC.

The genes are TRBV13 and TRBJ2-7; 9 positions agree with TRBD2. The germline CDR1 and CDR2 sequences are PRHDT and FYEKMQ (reference sequence). V was clipped by 5 bases and J by 2 bases; unmatched bases: 4. This CDR3 has 14 amino acids. As DNA, the CDR3 is TGTGCCAGCAGCGGACTAGCGACTACCTACGAGCAGTACTTC. Its translation: CASSGLATTYEQYF.

The chain combines TRBV2 with TRBJ2-3, with a possible D match to TRBD1 (6 bases). The CDR3 is 17 residues long. The V gene's germline CDR1 is SNHLY and CDR2 FYNNEI. Trimming shortened V by 2 bases and J by 3 bases, and 18 bases separated the two germline ends. CDR3 DNA sequence: TGTGCCAGCAGTGAAAACCCAGGGGACGTGATAACAGATACGCAGTATTTT. Translated: CASSENPGDVITDTQYF.

The rearrangement links TRBV12-5 to TRBJ2-2; tentatively, D is TRBD2 (5 bases). Germline CDR1 and CDR2: LGHNT and FRNRAP. The CDR3 loop spans 10 amino acids. Trimming cost V 7 bases and J 8 bases, with 5 bases left between them. CDR3: CASAGGELFF. The CDR3 DNA sequence: TGTGCTAGTGCGGGGGGGGAGCTGTTTTTT. Full variable domain (missing parts from reference TRBV12-5 and TRBJ2-2): DARVTQTPRHKVTEMGQEVTMRCQPILGHNTVFWYRQTMMQGLELLAYFRNRAPLDDSGMPKDRFSAEMPDATLATLKIQPSEPRDSAVYFCASAGGELFFGEGSRLTVL.

This rearrangement joins TRBV29-1 to TRBJ1-2; D gene uncertain. The CDR3 totals 11 residues. Germline lookup yields CDR1 SQVTM and CDR2 ANQGSEA. Trimming pared 3 bases from V and 4 bases from J, leaving 6 bases between. The CDR3 reads CSVDGGYGYTF. DNA for the CDR3: TGCAGCGTTGATGGCGGCTATGGCTACACCTTC.

J is TRBJ1-2 and V is TRBV4-1; 10 nucleotides agree with TRBD1. Germline V CDR1 and CDR2: MGHRA, YSYEKL. CDR3 size: 15 residues. After removal of 0 bases from V and 7 bases from J, the junction contained 5 bases not matched to a gene. The CDR3 DNA is TGCGCCAGCAGCCAAGAGGACAGGGGGACGTTTGGCTACACCTTC. Residues: CASSQEDRGTFGYTF.

The rearrangement uses TRBV7-9 and TRBJ2-7; the D is unclear. The CDR3 consists of 15 residues. Germline-derived CDR1 and CDR2 are SEHNR and FQNEAQ (reference sequence). Trimming took 4 bases from V and 4 from J, leaving 17 bases between them. The CDR3 nucleotides are TGTGCCAGCAGCTCACCCCATGCGCGGCCTTACGAGCAGTACTTC. It yields the protein CASSSPHARPYEQYF.

This clone was found once. V usage is TRBV6-1 and J usage is TRBJ2-7, with a possible D match to TRBD2 (5 bases). Deletions cut 5 bases from V and 6 bases from J, with 8 bases between. Germline CDR1 MNHNS, CDR2 SASEGT. This CDR3 has 11 amino acids. The CDR3 region has the DNA TGTGCCAGCAGTCCCGAGGGCGAGCAGTACTTC. Protein: CASSPEGEQYF.

The chain joins TRBV15 to TRBJ1-2, with 8 positions matching TRBD1. The CDR3 extends over 15 amino acids. V lost 5 bases to trimming and J lost 2 bases; unmatched junction nucleotides: 7. CDR1 and CDR2 from the germline V gene are LNHNV and YYDKDF (reference sequence). Here the CDR3 reads CATSDPGGFNYGYTF. The CDR3 DNA reads TGTGCCACCAGCGACCCAGGGGGCTTCAACTATGGCTACACCTTC.

The chain combines TRBV9 with TRBJ1-1; TRBD1 agrees at 8 bases. The length of the CDR3 is 14 residues. The ends lost 3 bases at V and 3 bases at J; junction bases unmatched: 4. Looked up from germline, CDR1 is SGDLS and CDR2 is YYNGEE. CDR3 loop: CASSGLQGDTEAFF. DNA of the CDR3: TGTGCCAGCAGCGGCCTACAGGGGGACACTGAAGCTTTCTTT.